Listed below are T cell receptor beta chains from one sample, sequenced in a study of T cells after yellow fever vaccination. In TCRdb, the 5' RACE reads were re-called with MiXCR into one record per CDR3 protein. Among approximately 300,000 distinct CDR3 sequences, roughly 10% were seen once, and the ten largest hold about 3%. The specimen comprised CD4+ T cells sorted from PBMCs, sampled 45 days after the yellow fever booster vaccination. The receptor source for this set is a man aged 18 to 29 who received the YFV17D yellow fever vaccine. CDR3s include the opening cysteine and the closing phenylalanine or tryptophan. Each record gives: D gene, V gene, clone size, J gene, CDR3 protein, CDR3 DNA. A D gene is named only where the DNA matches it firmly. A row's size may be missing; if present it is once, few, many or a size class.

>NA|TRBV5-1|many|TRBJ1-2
CASSYPESGGYTF
TGCGCCAGCAGCTACCCGGAAAGTGGTGGCTACACCTTC
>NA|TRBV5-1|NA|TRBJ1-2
CASSLEFPPAGYTF
TGCGCCAGCAGCTTGGAATTTCCCCCAGCCGGCTACACCTTC
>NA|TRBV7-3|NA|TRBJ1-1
CASSLNGKDTEAFF
TGTGCCAGCAGCTTAAACGGTAAGGACACTGAAGCTTTCTTT
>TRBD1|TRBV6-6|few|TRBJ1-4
CASSYSAGTGSMANEKLFF
TGTGCCAGCAGTTACTCCGCGGGGACAGGGAGTATGGCTAATGAAAAACTGTTTTTT
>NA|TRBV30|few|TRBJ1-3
CAWTQRGNTIYF
TGTGCCTGGACCCAACGAGGAAACACCATATATTTT
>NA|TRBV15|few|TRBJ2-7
CATSSLVAGVSYEQYF
TGTGCCACCAGCAGCCTCGTGGCAGGGGTTTCCTACGAGCAGTACTTC
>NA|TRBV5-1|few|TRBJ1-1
CASSPDERRRDTEAFF
TGCGCCAGCAGCCCGGACGAAAGGAGGAGGGACACTGAAGCTTTCTTT
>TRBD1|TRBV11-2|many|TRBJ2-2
CASSLGSGGLNTGELFF
TGTGCCAGCAGCTTAGGTTCAGGGGGCCTGAACACCGGGGAGCTGTTTTTT
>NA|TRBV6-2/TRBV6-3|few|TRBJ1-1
CASSKAAGTEAFF
TGTGCCAGCAGTAAAGCGGCGGGCACTGAAGCTTTCTTT
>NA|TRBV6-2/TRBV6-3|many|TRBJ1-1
CASRTPQENTEAFF
TGTGCCAGCAGAACACCTCAAGAGAACACTGAAGCTTTCTTT
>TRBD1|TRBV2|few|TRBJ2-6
CASSRDSISGANVLTF
TGTGCCAGCAGCAGGGACAGCATCTCTGGGGCCAACGTCCTGACTTTC
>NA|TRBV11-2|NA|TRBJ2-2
CASSRDRNANTGELFF
TGTGCCAGCAGCCGGGACCGCAACGCGAACACCGGGGAGCTGTTTTTT
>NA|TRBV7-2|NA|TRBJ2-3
CASSSGPLIWTDTQYF
TGTGCCAGCAGCTCCGGACCCCTGATATGGACAGATACGCAGTATTTT
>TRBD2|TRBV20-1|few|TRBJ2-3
CSAWGSGGQADTQYF
TGCAGTGCTTGGGGGTCGGGGGGGCAGGCAGATACGCAGTATTTT
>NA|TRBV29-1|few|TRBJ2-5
CSVGNYKETQYF
TGCAGCGTTGGTAACTACAAAGAGACCCAGTACTTC
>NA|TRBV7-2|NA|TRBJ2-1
CASSHPYNEQFF
TGTGCCAGCAGCCATCCTTACAATGAGCAGTTCTTC
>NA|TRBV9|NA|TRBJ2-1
CASSVGRGSYEQFF
TGTGCCAGCAGCGTAGGGCGGGGAAGCTATGAGCAGTTCTTC
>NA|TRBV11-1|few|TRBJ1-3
CASSLGLTARNTIYF
TGTGCCAGCAGCTTAGGACTGACAGCCCGAAACACCATATATTTT
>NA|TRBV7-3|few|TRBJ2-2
CASSLTRRVGTGELFF
TGTGCCAGCAGCTTAACGCGCAGGGTGGGCACCGGGGAGCTGTTTTTT
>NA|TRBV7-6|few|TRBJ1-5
CASSLGRGENQPQHF
TGTGCCAGCAGCTTAGGCAGGGGTGAGAATCAGCCCCAGCATTTT
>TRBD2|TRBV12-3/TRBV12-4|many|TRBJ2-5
CASSAPSGGAYETQYF
TGTGCCAGCAGTGCCCCTAGCGGGGGGGCCTATGAGACCCAGTACTTC
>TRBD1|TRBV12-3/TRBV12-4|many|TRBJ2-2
CASIFSYRGLNGELFF
TGTGCCAGCATCTTTAGTTACAGGGGGCTCAACGGGGAGCTGTTTTTT
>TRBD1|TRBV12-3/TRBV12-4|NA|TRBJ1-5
CASSQGESQPQHF
TGTGCCAGCAGTCAGGGGGAGAGCCAGCCCCAGCATTTT
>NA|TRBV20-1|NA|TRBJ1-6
CSVGTPLHF
TGCAGTGTCGGGACTCCCCTCCACTTT
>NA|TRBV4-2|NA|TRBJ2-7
CASSQDGSEQYF
TGTGCCAGCAGCCAAGATGGGTCCGAGCAGTACTTC
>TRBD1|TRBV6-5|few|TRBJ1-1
CASSIRGRGTTEAFF
TGTGCCAGCAGTATACGGGGCAGGGGGACCACTGAAGCTTTCTTT
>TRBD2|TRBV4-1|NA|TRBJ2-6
CASSQVAGSSGANVLTF
TGCGCCAGCAGCCAAGTAGCGGGGAGCTCTGGGGCCAACGTCCTGACTTTC
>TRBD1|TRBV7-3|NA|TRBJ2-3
CASSTTGPADTQYF
TGTGCCAGCAGCACGACAGGGCCCGCAGATACGCAGTATTTT
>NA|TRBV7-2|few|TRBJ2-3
CASSPRGADTDTQYF
TGTGCCAGCAGCCCCCGTGGTGCAGACACAGATACGCAGTATTTT
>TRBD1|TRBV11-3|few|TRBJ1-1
CASSSGQGANTEAFF
TGTGCCAGCAGCTCAGGACAGGGGGCAAACACTGAAGCTTTCTTT